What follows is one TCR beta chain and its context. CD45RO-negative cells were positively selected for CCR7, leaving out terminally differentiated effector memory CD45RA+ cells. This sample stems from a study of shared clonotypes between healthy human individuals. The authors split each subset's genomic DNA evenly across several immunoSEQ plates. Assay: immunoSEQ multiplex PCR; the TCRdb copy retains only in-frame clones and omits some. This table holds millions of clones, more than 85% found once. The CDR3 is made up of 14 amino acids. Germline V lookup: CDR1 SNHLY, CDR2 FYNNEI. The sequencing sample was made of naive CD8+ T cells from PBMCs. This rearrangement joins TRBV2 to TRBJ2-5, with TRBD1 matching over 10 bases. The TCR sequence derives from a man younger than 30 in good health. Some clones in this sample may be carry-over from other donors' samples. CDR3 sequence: CAVGTGVLRETQYF. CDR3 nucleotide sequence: TGTGCGGTGGGGACAGGGGTTTTGAGGGAGACCCAGTACTTC. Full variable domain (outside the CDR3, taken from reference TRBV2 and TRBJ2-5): EPEVTQTPSHQVTQMGQEVILRCVPISNHLYFYWYRQILGQKVEFLVSFYNNEISEKSEIFDDQFSVERPDGSNFTLKIRSTKLEDSAMYFCAVGTGVLRETQYFGPGTRLLVL.